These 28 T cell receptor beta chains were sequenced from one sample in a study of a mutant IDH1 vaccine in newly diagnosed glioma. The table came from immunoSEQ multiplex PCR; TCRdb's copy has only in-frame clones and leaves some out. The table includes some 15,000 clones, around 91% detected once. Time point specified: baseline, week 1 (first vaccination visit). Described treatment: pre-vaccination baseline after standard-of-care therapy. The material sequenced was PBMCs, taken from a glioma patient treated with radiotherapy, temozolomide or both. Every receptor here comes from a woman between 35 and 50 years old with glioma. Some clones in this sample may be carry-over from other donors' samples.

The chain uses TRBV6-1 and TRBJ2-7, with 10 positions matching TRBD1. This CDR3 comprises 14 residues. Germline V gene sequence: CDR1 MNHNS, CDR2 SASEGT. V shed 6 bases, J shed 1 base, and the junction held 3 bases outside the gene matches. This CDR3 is CASRGDRGSYEQYF. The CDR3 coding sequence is TGTGCCAGCAGGGGGGACAGGGGATCCTACGAGCAGTACTTC.

CDR3 nucleotides: TGTGCCAGCAGCCCTCTCCGTCGCGGTGCAACTAATGAAAAACTGTTTTTT. Translating gives CASSPLRRGATNEKLFF. V gene TRBV4-2 combines with J gene TRBJ1-4, with D hard to call. The CDR3 has 17 amino acids. V was shortened by 4 bases and J by 0 bases, with 15 bases between the two germline ends. Germline V gene sequence: CDR1 LGHNA, CDR2 YNFKEQ.

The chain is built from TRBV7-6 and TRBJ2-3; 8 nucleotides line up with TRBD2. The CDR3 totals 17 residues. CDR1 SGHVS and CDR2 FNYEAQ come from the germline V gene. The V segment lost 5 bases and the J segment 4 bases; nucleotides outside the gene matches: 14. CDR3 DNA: TGTGCCAGCAGCCCGCTGCCCCGGGAGGGCCGGGCAGATACGCAGTATTTT. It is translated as CASSPLPREGRADTQYF.

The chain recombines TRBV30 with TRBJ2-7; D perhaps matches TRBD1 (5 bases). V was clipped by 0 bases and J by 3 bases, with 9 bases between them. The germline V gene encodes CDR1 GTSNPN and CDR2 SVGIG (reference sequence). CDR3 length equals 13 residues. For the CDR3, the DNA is TGTGCCTGGAGTGTGGGCAGGGACTACGAGCAGTACTTC. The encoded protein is CAWSVGRDYEQYF.

The CDR3 nucleotides read TGCGCCAGCAGCATCGTAGTTGGACAGGGTGCAGATACGCAGTATTTT. Translated, it gives CASSIVVGQGADTQYF. The rearrangement joins TRBV5-1 to TRBJ2-3; 8 bases map to TRBD1. Trimming at V came to 4 bases and at J to 4 bases, leaving 11 bases not matched to a gene. The CDR3 totals 16 residues. Germline V gives CDR1 SGHRS, CDR2 YFSETQ. The full variable domain, completed using reference TRBV5-1 and TRBJ2-3, is KAGVTQTPRYLIKTRGQQVTLSCSPISGHRSVSWYQQTPGQGLQFLFEYFSETQRNKGNFPGRFSGRQFSNSRSEMNVSTLELGDSALYLCASSIVVGQGADTQYFGPGTRLTVL.

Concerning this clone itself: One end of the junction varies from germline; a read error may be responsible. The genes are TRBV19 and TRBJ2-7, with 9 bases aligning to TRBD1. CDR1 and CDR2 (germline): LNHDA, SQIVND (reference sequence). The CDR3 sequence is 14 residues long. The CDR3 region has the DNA TGTGCCAGTAGTATCGGGACAGGGTCCTTCGAGCAGTACTTC. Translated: CASSIGTGSFEQYF.

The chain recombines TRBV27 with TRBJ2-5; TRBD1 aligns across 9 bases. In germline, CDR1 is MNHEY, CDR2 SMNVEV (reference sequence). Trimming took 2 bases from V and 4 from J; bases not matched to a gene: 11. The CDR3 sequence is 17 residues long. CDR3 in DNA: TGTGCCAGCAGTTTAAGGGGACAGGGAATTATCGGAGAGACCCAGTACTTC. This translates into CASSLRGQGIIGETQYF.

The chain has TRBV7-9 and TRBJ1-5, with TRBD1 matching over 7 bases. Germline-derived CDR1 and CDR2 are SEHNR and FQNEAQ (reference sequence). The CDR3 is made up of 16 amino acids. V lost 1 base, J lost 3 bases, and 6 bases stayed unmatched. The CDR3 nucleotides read TGTGCCAGCAGCTTAGGAGGGACAGACCTCAATCAGCCCCAGCATTTT. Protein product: CASSLGGTDLNQPQHF. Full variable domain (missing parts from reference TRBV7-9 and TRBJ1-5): DTGVSQNPRHKITKRGQNVTFRCDPISEHNRLYWYRQTLGQGPEFLTYFQNEAQLEKSRLLSDRFSAERPKGSFSTLEIQRTEQGDSAMYLCASSLGGTDLNQPQHFGDGTRLSIL.

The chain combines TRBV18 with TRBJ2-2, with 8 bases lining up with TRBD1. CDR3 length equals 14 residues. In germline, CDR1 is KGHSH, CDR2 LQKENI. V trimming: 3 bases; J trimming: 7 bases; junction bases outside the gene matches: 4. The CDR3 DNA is TGTGCCAGCTCACCGGGACAGGAGGACGGGGAGCTGTTTTTT. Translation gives CASSPGQEDGELFF.

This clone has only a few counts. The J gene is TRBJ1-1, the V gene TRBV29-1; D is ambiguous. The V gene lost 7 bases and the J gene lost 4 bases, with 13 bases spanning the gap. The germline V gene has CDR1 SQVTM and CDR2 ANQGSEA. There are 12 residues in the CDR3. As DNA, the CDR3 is TGCAGCGCACGGGAATGGAGCACTGAAGCTTTCTTT. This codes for CSAREWSTEAFF.

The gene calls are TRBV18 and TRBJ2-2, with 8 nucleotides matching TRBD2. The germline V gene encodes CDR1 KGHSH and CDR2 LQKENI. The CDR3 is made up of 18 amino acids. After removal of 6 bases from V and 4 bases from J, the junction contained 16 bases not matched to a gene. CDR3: CASSMTSAGGRSTGELFF. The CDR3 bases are TGTGCCAGCTCTATGACTAGCGCGGGAGGTCGGAGCACCGGGGAGCTGTTTTTT.

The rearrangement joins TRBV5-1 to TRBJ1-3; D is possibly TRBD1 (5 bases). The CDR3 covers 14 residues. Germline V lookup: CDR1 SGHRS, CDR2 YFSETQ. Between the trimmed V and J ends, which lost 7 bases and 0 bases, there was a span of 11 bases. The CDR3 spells CASALGVSGNTIYF. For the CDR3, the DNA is TGCGCCAGCGCCCTAGGGGTCTCTGGAAACACCATATATTTT.

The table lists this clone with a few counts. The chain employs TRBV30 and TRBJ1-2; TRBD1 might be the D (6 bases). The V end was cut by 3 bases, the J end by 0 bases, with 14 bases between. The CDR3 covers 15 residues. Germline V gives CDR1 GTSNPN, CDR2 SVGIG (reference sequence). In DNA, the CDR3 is TGTGCCTGGAGGCAGGGGATAGGTTCTAACTATGGCTACACCTTC. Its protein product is CAWRQGIGSNYGYTF.

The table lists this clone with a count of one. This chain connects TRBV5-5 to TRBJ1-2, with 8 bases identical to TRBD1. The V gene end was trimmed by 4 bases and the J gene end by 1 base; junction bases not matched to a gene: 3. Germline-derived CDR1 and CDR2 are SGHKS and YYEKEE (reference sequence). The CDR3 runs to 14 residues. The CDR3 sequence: CASSGTGYNYGYTF. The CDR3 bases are TGTGCCAGCAGCGGGACAGGTTATAACTATGGCTACACCTTC. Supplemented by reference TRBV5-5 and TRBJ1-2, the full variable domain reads DAGVTQSPTHLIKTRGQQVTLRCSPISGHKSVSWYQQVLGQGPQFIFQYYEKEERGRGNFPDRFSARQFPNYSSELNVNALLLGDSALYLCASSGTGYNYGYTFGSGTRLTVV.

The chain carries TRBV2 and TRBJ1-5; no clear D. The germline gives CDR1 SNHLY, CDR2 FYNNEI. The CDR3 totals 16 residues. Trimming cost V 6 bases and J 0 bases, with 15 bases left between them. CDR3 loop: CASSLQSFYSNQPQHF. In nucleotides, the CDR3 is TGTGCCAGCAGCCTCCAAAGCTTTTATAGCAATCAGCCCCAGCATTTT.

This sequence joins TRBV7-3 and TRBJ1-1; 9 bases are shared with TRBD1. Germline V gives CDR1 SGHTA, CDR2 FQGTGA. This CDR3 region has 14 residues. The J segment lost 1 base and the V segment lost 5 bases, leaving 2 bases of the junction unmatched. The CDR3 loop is CASSPGQGNTEAFF. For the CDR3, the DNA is TGTGCCAGCAGCCCGGGACAGGGGAACACTGAAGCTTTCTTT.

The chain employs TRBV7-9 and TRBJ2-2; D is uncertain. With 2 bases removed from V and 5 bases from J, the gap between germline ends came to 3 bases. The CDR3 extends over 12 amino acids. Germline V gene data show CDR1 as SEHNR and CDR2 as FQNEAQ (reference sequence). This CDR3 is CASSLSTGELFF. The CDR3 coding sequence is TGTGCCAGCAGCTTAAGTACCGGGGAGCTGTTTTTT.

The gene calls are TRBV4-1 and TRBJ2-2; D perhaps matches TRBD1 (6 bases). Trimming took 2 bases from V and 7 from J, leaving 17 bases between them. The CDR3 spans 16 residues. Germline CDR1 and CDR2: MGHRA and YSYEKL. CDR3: CASSQQGIPGNGELFF. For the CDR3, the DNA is TGCGCCAGCAGCCAACAGGGGATCCCGGGTAACGGGGAGCTGTTTTTT.

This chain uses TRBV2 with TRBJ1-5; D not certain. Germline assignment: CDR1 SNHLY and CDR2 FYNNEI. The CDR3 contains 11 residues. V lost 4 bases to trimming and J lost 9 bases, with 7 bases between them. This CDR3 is CASSGIGPQHF. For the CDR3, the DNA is TGTGCCAGCAGTGGGATTGGGCCCCAGCATTTT.

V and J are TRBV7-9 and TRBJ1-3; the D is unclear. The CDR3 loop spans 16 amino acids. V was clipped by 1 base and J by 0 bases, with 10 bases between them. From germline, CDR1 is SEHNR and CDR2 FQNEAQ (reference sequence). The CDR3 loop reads CASSLVRASSGNTIYF. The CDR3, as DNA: TGTGCCAGCAGCTTAGTAAGGGCCTCCTCTGGAAACACCATATATTTT.

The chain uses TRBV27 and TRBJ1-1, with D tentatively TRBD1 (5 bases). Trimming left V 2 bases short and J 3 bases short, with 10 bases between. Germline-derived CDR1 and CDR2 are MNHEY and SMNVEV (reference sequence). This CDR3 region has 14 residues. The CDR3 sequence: CASSLTGVDTEAFF. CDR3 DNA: TGTGCCAGCAGTTTAACGGGGGTGGACACTGAAGCTTTCTTT.

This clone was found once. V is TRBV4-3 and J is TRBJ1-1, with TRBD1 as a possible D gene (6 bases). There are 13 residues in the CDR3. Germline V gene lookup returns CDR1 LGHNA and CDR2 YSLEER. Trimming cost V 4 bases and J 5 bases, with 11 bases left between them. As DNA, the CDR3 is TGCGCCAGCAGCCCCGAGGGGGGGACTGAAGCTTTCTTT. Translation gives CASSPEGGTEAFF.

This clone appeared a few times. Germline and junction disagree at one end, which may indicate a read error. CDR3: CASIQRVYGPLQETQYF. CDR3 sequence (DNA): TGCGCCAGCATTCAAAGGGTTTATGGGCCACTCCAAGAGACCCAGTACTTC. The V call is TRBV23-1, the J call TRBJ2-5; D gene uncertain. TRBV23-1 is flagged as an ORF with uncertain function. This CDR3 is built from 17 residues.

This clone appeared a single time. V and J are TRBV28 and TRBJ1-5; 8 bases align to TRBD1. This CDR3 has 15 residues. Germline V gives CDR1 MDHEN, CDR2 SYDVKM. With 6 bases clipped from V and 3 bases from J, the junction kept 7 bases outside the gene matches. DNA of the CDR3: TGTGCCAGCAGGAGACAGGGGCAAGTCAATCAGCCCCAGCATTTT. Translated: CASRRQGQVNQPQHF.

This chain's CDR3 is CASSQVGGRNTGELFF. CDR3 DNA: TGCGCCAGCAGCCAAGTCGGGGGCCGGAACACCGGGGAGCTGTTTTTT. The rearrangement joins TRBV4-1 to TRBJ2-2; perhaps D is TRBD1 or TRBD2 (6 bases each). Trimming stripped 1 base from V and 1 base from J, with 10 bases between. The CDR3 runs 16 residues. Germline V lookup: CDR1 MGHRA, CDR2 YSYEKL.

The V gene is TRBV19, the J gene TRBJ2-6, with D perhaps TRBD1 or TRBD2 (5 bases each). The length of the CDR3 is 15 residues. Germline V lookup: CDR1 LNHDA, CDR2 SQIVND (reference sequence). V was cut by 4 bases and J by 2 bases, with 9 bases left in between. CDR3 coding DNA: TGTGCCAGTAGTACCCAGGGAGCTGGGGCCAACGTCCTGACTTTC. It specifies CASSTQGAGANVLTF.

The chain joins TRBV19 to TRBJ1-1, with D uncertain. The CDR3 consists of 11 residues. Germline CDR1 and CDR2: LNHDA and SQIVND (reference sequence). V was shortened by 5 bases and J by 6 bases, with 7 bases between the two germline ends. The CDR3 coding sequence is TGTGCCAGTAGTCCGACCCCTGAAGCTTTCTTT. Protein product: CASSPTPEAFF.

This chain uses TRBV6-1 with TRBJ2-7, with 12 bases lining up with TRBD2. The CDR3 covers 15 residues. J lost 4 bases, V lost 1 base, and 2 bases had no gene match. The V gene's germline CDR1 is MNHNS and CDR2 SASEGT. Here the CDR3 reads CASSEGLAGGYEQYF. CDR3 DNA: TGTGCCAGCAGTGAAGGGCTAGCGGGGGGGTACGAGCAGTACTTC.